A single sample gave rise to the 31 T cell receptor beta chains below, sequenced in a study of monozygotic twins with inflammatory bowel disease. TCRdb processed the 5' RACE reads again and assigns one entry to each CDR3 protein, with no DNA. The repertoire shows some 150,000 distinct CDR3 sequences; the top ten hold approximately 2.4%. The sample consisted of blood. The origin of the receptors is a human donor with ulcerative colitis or Crohn's disease, or a healthy co-twin of an affected twin (not recorded which).

The CDR3 reads CASSLGGQLGEQFF. The chain links TRBV7-2 to TRBJ2-1; absent DNA, TCRdb's TRBD1 call cannot be checked. The length of the CDR3 is 14 residues. From germline, CDR1 is SGHTA and CDR2 FQGNSA.

The V and J genes are TRBV5-1 and TRBJ2-3; no DNA is available, so the TRBD1 call from TCRdb remains unchecked. CDR1 SGHRS and CDR2 YFSETQ come from the germline V gene. This CDR3 spans 16 amino acids. The CDR3 sequence is CASSFPGQIPTDTQYF.

V gene TRBV5-1 combines with J gene TRBJ2-5. Per germline, CDR1 SGHRS and CDR2 YFSETQ. The CDR3 has 13 amino acids. The CDR3 sequence: CASSRPEQETQYF. The entire variable domain, with the rest obtained from reference TRBV5-1 and TRBJ2-5, is as follows: KAGVTQTPRYLIKTRGQQVTLSCSPISGHRSVSWYQQTPGQGLQFLFEYFSETQRNKGNFPGRFSGRQFSNSRSEMNVSTLELGDSALYLCASSRPEQETQYFGPGTRLLVL.

CDR3 protein: CASSRTPGDNEQFF. The gene calls are TRBV5-1 and TRBJ2-1; TCRdb calls TRBD1, which cannot be checked without DNA. The CDR3 is 14 residues long. Germline-derived CDR1 and CDR2 are SGHRS and YFSETQ.

This chain uses TRBV5-1 with TRBJ2-1; the TCRdb call, TRBD2, lacks DNA for checking. The V gene's germline CDR1 is SGHRS and CDR2 YFSETQ. This CDR3 contains 17 residues. The CDR3 sequence: CASSPGTSGGQYNEQFF.

The V gene is TRBV28, the J gene TRBJ2-7; as DNA is missing, the TRBD2 call by TCRdb cannot be tested. The germline CDR1 and CDR2 sequences are MDHEN and SYDVKM. CDR3 length: 16 residues. The CDR3 is CASSLFGSGGSGEQYF.

The CDR3 loop is CASSLASGTQETQYF. This sequence joins TRBV7-2 and TRBJ2-5; no DNA is available, so the TRBD2 call from TCRdb remains unchecked. Per the germline V gene, CDR1 is SGHTA and CDR2 is FQGNSA. This CDR3 comprises 15 residues.

The chain is built from TRBV12-3 or TRBV12-4 and TRBJ2-7; TCRdb picks TRBD1, but there is no DNA to check that call. CDR3 size: 13 residues. The CDR3 sequence is CASSDRGNYEQYF.

The chain uses TRBV7-9 and TRBJ1-2; TCRdb's assignment of TRBD1 cannot be checked, as there is no DNA. The CDR3 loop spans 15 amino acids. CDR1 SEHNR and CDR2 FQNEAQ come from the germline V gene (reference sequence). The CDR3 region is CASSLGWDSNYGYTF.

The V call is TRBV6-1, the J call TRBJ2-7. The CDR3 runs to 14 residues. Per the germline V gene, CDR1 is MNHNS and CDR2 is SASEGT. CDR3 residues: CASSEVRSSYEQYF.

The chain's CDR3 is CASSRDWTPYEKLFF. This rearrangement joins TRBV6-1 to TRBJ1-4; absent DNA, TCRdb's TRBD1 call cannot be checked. The CDR3 spans 15 residues. Germline CDR1 reads MNHNS; CDR2 reads SASEGT.

The chain carries TRBV12-3 or TRBV12-4 and TRBJ2-1; TCRdb outputs TRBD2, but without DNA this stays unchecked. The CDR3 has 14 amino acids. The CDR3 loop is CASSGGLRNNEQFF.

The chain's CDR3 is CASSMGGGLNTEAFF. The V gene is TRBV18, the J gene TRBJ1-1; TCRdb's assignment of TRBD1 cannot be checked, as there is no DNA. The length of the CDR3 is 15 residues. CDR1 KGHSH and CDR2 LQKENI come from the germline V gene.

The CDR3 reads CASSQGVPGGHEQYF. V is TRBV4-3 and J is TRBJ2-7; with no DNA, the TCRdb D assignment of TRBD1 cannot be verified. The CDR3 length is 15 residues. Germline CDR1 reads LGHNA; CDR2 reads YSLEER.

The chain combines TRBV20-1 with TRBJ2-3. The V gene's germline CDR1 is DFQATT and CDR2 SNEGSKA (reference sequence). The CDR3 has 16 amino acids. The CDR3 loop is CSAPSVSTSSTDTQYF.

The V and J genes are TRBV20-1 and TRBJ1-1. CDR1 and CDR2 from the germline V gene are DFQATT and SNEGSKA (reference sequence). The CDR3 has 12 amino acids. This CDR3 reads CSAKHQNTEAFF.

The chain recombines TRBV4-1 with TRBJ1-4; no DNA is available, so the TRBD1 call from TCRdb remains unchecked. Germline V gives CDR1 MGHRA, CDR2 YSYEKL. This CDR3 has 16 residues. CDR3 residues: CASSPGGGTGNEKLFF.

The chain links TRBV5-1 to TRBJ2-7; TCRdb's D gene call, TRBD2, goes unchecked for lack of DNA. The CDR3 has 16 amino acids. Per germline, CDR1 SGHRS and CDR2 YFSETQ. The chain's CDR3 is CASSLGGTSGGYEQYF. Based on the CDR3 plus reference TRBV5-1 and TRBJ2-7, the full variable domain is KAGVTQTPRYLIKTRGQQVTLSCSPISGHRSVSWYQQTPGQGLQFLFEYFSETQRNKGNFPGRFSGRQFSNSRSEMNVSTLELGDSALYLCASSLGGTSGGYEQYFGPGTRLTVT.

Its frequency marks this clonotype as medium-sized (0.01 to 0.1%). The V and J genes are TRBV6-6 and TRBJ1-4. CDR1 is MNHNY and CDR2 is SVGAGI in the germline V gene (reference sequence). This CDR3 is built from 13 residues. This chain's CDR3 is CASSLDGYEKLFF.

The rearrangement uses TRBV3-1 and TRBJ1-5. The CDR3 contains 14 residues. Germline assignment: CDR1 LGHDT and CDR2 YNNKEL (reference sequence). The CDR3 reads CASSQDFSIQPQHF.

CDR3 residues: CATSDWDRGNYEQYF. This chain connects TRBV24-1 to TRBJ2-7; as DNA is missing, the TRBD1 call by TCRdb cannot be tested. Germline V gene lookup returns CDR1 KGHDR and CDR2 SFDVKD. There are 15 residues in the CDR3.

The chain uses TRBV15 and TRBJ2-2; TCRdb lists TRBD1, though no DNA is available to test this call. Germline assignment: CDR1 LNHNV and CDR2 YYDKDF (reference sequence). The CDR3 contains 15 residues. CDR3 region: CATSRDARGTGELFF.

The V and J genes are TRBV5-6 and TRBJ2-5. Germline V gene data show CDR1 as SGHDT and CDR2 as YYEEEE. The CDR3 is made up of 13 amino acids. CDR3 in amino acids: CASSLGNEETQYF. The whole variable domain, filled in from reference TRBV5-6 and TRBJ2-5, reads DAGVTQSPTHLIKTRGQQVTLRCSPKSGHDTVSWYQQALGQGPQFIFQYYEEEERQRGNFPDRFSGHQFPNYSSELNVNALLLGDSALYLCASSLGNEETQYFGPGTRLLVL.

The chain couples TRBV10-3 to TRBJ1-2. This CDR3 is built from 13 residues. Germline assignment: CDR1 ENHRY and CDR2 SYGVKD. CDR3 in amino acids: CAIRDITPHGYTF.

This chain connects TRBV28 to TRBJ2-3; TCRdb returns TRBD1, unconfirmable since there is no DNA. This CDR3 has 15 residues. The germline V gene encodes CDR1 MDHEN and CDR2 SYDVKM. The CDR3 protein is CASSSRAGGADTQYF.

This chain joins TRBV12-3 or TRBV12-4 and TRBJ2-5. This CDR3 contains 13 residues. The CDR3 loop reads CASSFGFQETQYF.

The V gene is TRBV6-2 or TRBV6-3, the J gene TRBJ2-1. From germline, CDR1 is MNHEY and CDR2 SVGEGT. This CDR3 contains 17 residues. CDR3: CASSYSQSLSVNNEQFF.

The rearrangement uses TRBV24-1 and TRBJ2-1. The CDR3 consists of 11 residues. In germline, CDR1 is KGHDR, CDR2 SFDVKD. CDR3 sequence: CATSATNEQFF.

The genes are TRBV10-3 and TRBJ2-7; TCRdb's D call, TRBD2, is unchecked because there is no DNA. Germline CDR1 is ENHRY and CDR2 is SYGVKD. The CDR3 runs to 20 residues. CDR3: CAISDSEGGILDSGPYEQYF.

The V gene is TRBV20-1, the J gene TRBJ2-7; the TRBD1 assignment by TCRdb is unverifiable without DNA. This CDR3 spans 14 amino acids. Germline V CDR1 and CDR2: DFQATT, SNEGSKA (reference sequence). CDR3 protein: CSASIQGDRYEQYF.

The gene calls are TRBV12-3 or TRBV12-4 and TRBJ2-5; TCRdb outputs TRBD2, but without DNA this stays unchecked. The CDR3 sequence is 15 residues long. The CDR3 spells CASSSASGGGETQYF.